This T cell receptor beta chain was sequenced in a study of blood T cells in healthy people across ages. Whole-study context: When template switching was applied, about one barcoded beta molecule was captured per two T cells.

A sample-barcoded 5' primer and a J-beta primer mix were used in a second PCR of roughly 7 to 11 cycles. Each of the samples gave a minimum of 3 million paired-end reads that contained CDR3. TCRdb reanalysed the 5' RACE reads using MiXCR and keeps one entry per CDR3 protein. Here the sample spans about 1.6 million distinct CDR3 sequences, 34% being singletons. Regarding the study as a whole: Higher diversity and more naive CD4+ cells were features of long-lived donors, compared to aged donors.

The CDR3 sequence is 15 residues long. The germline V and J ends were trimmed by 4 bases and 6 bases, with 19 bases remaining between them. Germline V gene sequence: CDR1 SGHTA, CDR2 FQGNSA. This clonotype has just a few counts. Its antigen is not known. The sample consisted of blood. The sequence was obtained from a woman aged 30 to 39 in good health. The chain has TRBV7-2 and TRBJ2-7, with D unclear. The CDR3 region has the DNA TGTGCCAGCAGCTCCTCGGGCCTTGGGCTCTCCGAGCAGTACTTC. Protein sequence: CASSSSGLGLSEQYF.